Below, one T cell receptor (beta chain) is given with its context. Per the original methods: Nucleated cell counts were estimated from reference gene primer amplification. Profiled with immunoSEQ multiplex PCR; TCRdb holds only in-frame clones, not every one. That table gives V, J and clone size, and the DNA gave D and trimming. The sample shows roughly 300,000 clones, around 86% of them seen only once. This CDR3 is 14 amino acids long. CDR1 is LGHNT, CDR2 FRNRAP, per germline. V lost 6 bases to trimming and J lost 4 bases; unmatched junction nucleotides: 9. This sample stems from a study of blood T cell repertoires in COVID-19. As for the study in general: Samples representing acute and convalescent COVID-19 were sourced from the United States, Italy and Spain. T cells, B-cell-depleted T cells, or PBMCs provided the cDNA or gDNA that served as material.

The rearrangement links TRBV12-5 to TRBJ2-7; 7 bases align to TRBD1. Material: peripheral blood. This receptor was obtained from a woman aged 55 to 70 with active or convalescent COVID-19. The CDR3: CASGWDSGLYEQYF. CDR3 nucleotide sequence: TGTGCTAGTGGGTGGGACAGTGGATTGTACGAGCAGTACTTC.